The 17 T cell receptor beta chains in this list originate from one sample, sequenced in a study of preoperative IRX-2 immunotherapy in early breast cancer. Treatment given: preoperative locoregional IRX-2 cytokine immunotherapy. The protocol was immunoSEQ multiplex PCR, while the TCRdb copy is restricted to in-frame clones and leaves out a portion. The sample has roughly 57,000 clones, around 94% seen once. This sample was taken from a patient treated with IRX-2 immunotherapy. These receptors were taken from a human donor with breast cancer.

V usage is TRBV2 and J usage is TRBJ2-1, with D tentatively TRBD1 (5 bases). The CDR3 totals 13 residues. The germline V gene encodes CDR1 SNHLY and CDR2 FYNNEI. Trimming cost V 5 bases and J 5 bases, with 10 bases left between them. The CDR3 sequence is CASSPDTHNEQFF. As DNA, the CDR3 is TGTGCCAGCAGTCCGGACACTCACAATGAGCAGTTCTTC.

The V gene is TRBV6-1, the J gene TRBJ1-6; 8 nucleotides line up with TRBD1. V lost 3 bases to trimming and J lost 6 bases; unmatched junction nucleotides: 7. Germline CDR1 is MNHNS and CDR2 is SASEGT. This CDR3 spans 16 amino acids. The CDR3 spells CASSDWTGQPNSPLHF. In nucleotides, the CDR3 is TGTGCCAGCAGTGATTGGACAGGGCAACCTAATTCACCCCTCCACTTT.

The rearrangement uses TRBV7-6 and TRBJ1-2; D is uncertain. This CDR3 region has 16 residues. V was pared by 0 bases and J by 4 bases, with 15 bases between. Germline V gives CDR1 SGHVS, CDR2 FNYEAQ. The DNA for the CDR3 is TGTGCCAGCAGCTTAGCGAGTAGGGAGATTGGCTATGGCTACACCTTC. This sequence encodes CASSLASREIGYGYTF.

The sample holds a few counts of this clone. V usage is TRBV2 and J usage is TRBJ1-2, with TRBD1 matching over 10 bases. This CDR3 is built from 13 residues. Unmatched junction bases numbered 4, after V lost 7 bases and J lost 5 bases. The V gene's germline CDR1 is SNHLY and CDR2 FYNNEI. For the CDR3, the DNA is TGTGCCAGCAAAGGGGGACAGGGGTATGGCTACACCTTC. This sequence encodes CASKGGQGYGYTF.

The chain has TRBV5-6 and TRBJ2-6; tentative D call: TRBD2 (5 bases). V was shortened by 1 base and J by 13 bases, with 12 bases between the two germline ends. Looked up from germline, CDR1 is SGHDT and CDR2 is YYEEEE. The length of the CDR3 is 13 residues. This chain's CDR3 is CASSLRDVRVLTF. CDR3 bases: TGTGCCAGCAGCTTGCGGGATGTTAGGGTCCTGACTTTC.

This chain joins TRBV28 and TRBJ2-3, with TRBD2 matching over 10 bases. The CDR3 runs to 15 residues. In germline, CDR1 is MDHEN, CDR2 SYDVKM. V lost 4 bases, J lost 5 bases, and 6 bases stayed unmatched. The CDR3: CASSSLAGEGDTQYF. The CDR3 nucleotides are TGTGCCAGCAGTTCCCTAGCGGGAGAAGGAGATACGCAGTATTTT.

The chain joins TRBV28 to TRBJ1-1, with D perhaps TRBD1 (5 bases). V lost 3 bases and J 10 bases, leaving 12 bases between the germline ends. CDR3 length equals 12 residues. The germline CDR1 and CDR2 sequences are MDHEN and SYDVKM. CDR3 amino acids: CASSFQGLGAFF. The CDR3 DNA sequence: TGTGCCAGCAGTTTCCAGGGCTTGGGAGCTTTCTTT. Filled out from reference TRBV28 and TRBJ1-1, the complete variable domain reads DVKVTQSSRYLVKRTGEKVFLECVQDMDHENMFWYRQDPGLGLRLIYFSYDVKMKEKGDIPEGYSVSREKKERFSLILESASTNQTSMYLCASSFQGLGAFFGQGTRLTVV.

This chain links TRBV19 with TRBJ2-1; D call uncertain. Deletions cut 1 base from V and 3 bases from J, with 4 bases between. The V gene's germline CDR1 is LNHDA and CDR2 SQIVND (reference sequence). This CDR3 has 13 residues. CDR3 region: CASSIVLYNEQFF. CDR3 sequence (DNA): TGTGCCAGTAGTATAGTACTCTACAATGAGCAGTTCTTC.

The chain is built from TRBV18 and TRBJ2-2; 7 positions agree with TRBD1. Germline V gene sequence: CDR1 KGHSH, CDR2 LQKENI. V was clipped by 6 bases and J by 5 bases; unmatched bases: 9. There are 15 residues in the CDR3. The CDR3 nucleotides are TGTGCCAGCTCTTCCGGACAGGTGGGAACCGGGGAGCTGTTTTTT. This sequence encodes CASSSGQVGTGELFF. Drawing the rest from reference TRBV18 and TRBJ2-2, the complete variable domain is NAGVMQNPRHLVRRRGQEARLRCSPMKGHSHVYWYRQLPEEGLKFMVYLQKENIIDESGMPKERFSAEFPKEGPSILRIQQVVRGDSAAYFCASSSGQVGTGELFFGEGSRLTVL.

This rearrangement joins TRBV5-1 to TRBJ2-3, with TRBD1 matching 7 bases. J lost 2 bases, V lost 5 bases, and 2 bases had no gene match. CDR1 is SGHRS, CDR2 YFSETQ, per germline. There are 13 residues in the CDR3. The CDR3 loop reads CASRTGNTDTQYF. CDR3 coding DNA: TGCGCCAGCAGGACAGGGAACACAGATACGCAGTATTTT.

The chain employs TRBV28 and TRBJ2-7; 7 bases match TRBD2. The CDR3 covers 14 residues. The V gene's germline CDR1 is MDHEN and CDR2 SYDVKM. Trimming at V came to 3 bases and at J to 2 bases, leaving 4 bases not matched to a gene. CDR3: CASSFTGGPYEQYF. CDR3 in DNA: TGTGCCAGCAGTTTTACGGGAGGCCCCTACGAGCAGTACTTC.

The chain has TRBV5-6 and TRBJ1-4; TRBD1 matches 7 bases. This CDR3 region has 16 residues. V lost 3 bases to trimming and J lost 1 base; unmatched junction nucleotides: 6. CDR1 and CDR2 (germline): SGHDT, YYEEEE. The CDR3 loop is CASSSPRQGTNEKLFF. In DNA form, the CDR3 reads TGTGCCAGCAGCTCCCCACGACAGGGAACTAATGAAAAACTGTTTTTT.

The rearrangement uses TRBV7-2 and TRBJ1-2; the D is unclear. This CDR3 is built from 13 residues. Per germline, CDR1 SGHTA and CDR2 FQGNSA. The V end was cut by 5 bases, the J end by 4 bases, with 11 bases between. This chain's CDR3 is CASSHIESYGYTF. In DNA, the CDR3 is TGTGCCAGCAGCCATATAGAAAGCTATGGCTACACCTTC.

This chain links TRBV7-8 with TRBJ1-1; D possibly corresponds to TRBD1 (5 bases). Germline loops: CDR1 SGHVS, CDR2 FQNEAQ. V was shortened by 1 base and J by 7 bases, with 10 bases between the two germline ends. There are 13 residues in the CDR3. Here the CDR3 reads CASSLDRRLEAFF. DNA of the CDR3: TGTGCCAGCAGCTTAGACAGGCGGCTTGAAGCTTTCTTT.

In this sample, this clone turned up once. The rearrangement uses TRBV6-5 and TRBJ2-3; D possibly matches TRBD1 or TRBD2 (5 bases each). Trimming pared 2 bases from V and 8 bases from J, leaving 5 bases between. CDR3 length equals 11 residues. The germline CDR1 and CDR2 sequences are MNHEY and SVGAGI. CDR3 sequence (DNA): TGTGCCAGCAGTTACGGGGGTACGCAGTATTTT. It codes for CASSYGGTQYF.

The chain is built from TRBV6-5 and TRBJ1-1, with TRBD1 as a possible D gene (6 bases). Germline V gene sequence: CDR1 MNHEY, CDR2 SVGAGI. The CDR3 spans 14 residues. The V end lost 7 bases, the J end lost 4 bases, and 16 bases lay between the germline ends. CDR3 DNA: TGTGCCAGCAATTTGGGACTAGGGGGCACTGAAGCTTTCTTT. Encoded protein: CASNLGLGGTEAFF.

The chain links TRBV5-6 to TRBJ2-7, with 9 nucleotides matching TRBD1. V gave up 2 bases and J gave up 2 bases; unmatched junction bases: 2. This CDR3 has 14 residues. CDR1 and CDR2 from the germline V gene are SGHDT and YYEEEE. CDR3 in amino acids: CASSFGQGTYEQYF. DNA for the CDR3: TGTGCCAGCAGCTTTGGACAGGGGACCTACGAGCAGTACTTC. The complete variable domain, with remaining parts taken from reference TRBV5-6 and TRBJ2-7, reads DAGVTQSPTHLIKTRGQQVTLRCSPKSGHDTVSWYQQALGQGPQFIFQYYEEEERQRGNFPDRFSGHQFPNYSSELNVNALLLGDSALYLCASSFGQGTYEQYFGPGTRLTVT.